These 15 T cell receptor beta chains came from one sample sequenced in a study of blood T cell repertoires in COVID-19. Some clones are missing from TCRdb's copy, which holds only in-frame ones; the method was immunoSEQ multiplex PCR. The table records about 230,000 clones, more than 70% of them present only once. The source material was PBMCs or T cells enriched from blood (not recorded which). These receptors originate from a woman aged 40 to 50 with acute COVID-19.

The chain couples TRBV6-2 or TRBV6-3 to TRBJ2-5; 9 bases map to TRBD2. V dropped 5 bases and J dropped 2; count of bases not matched to a gene: 9. The germline gives CDR1 MNHEY, CDR2 SVGEGT. The CDR3 consists of 16 residues. CDR3 sequence (DNA): TGTGCCAGCAGTGCCGGACGAGCGGGGGGACAAGAGACCCAGTACTTC. This gives the protein CASSAGRAGGQETQYF.

The count of this clone is one. The chain recombines TRBV6-2 or TRBV6-3 with TRBJ2-5; 12 positions agree with TRBD2. The V gene's germline CDR1 is MNHEY and CDR2 SVGEGT. The J segment lost 0 bases and the V segment lost 6 bases, leaving 14 bases of the junction unmatched. The CDR3 sequence is 19 residues long. The CDR3 reads CASSLILRLAGAHQETQYF. The CDR3 DNA reads TGTGCCAGCAGCCTAATACTGAGACTAGCGGGAGCCCACCAAGAGACCCAGTACTTC.

Worth noting for this clone: Additional DNA sequences in this sample encode the identical CDR3. The chain employs TRBV7-2 and TRBJ1-6, with 11 nucleotides matching TRBD1. J gave up 7 bases and V 4 bases, and 3 bases lay outside the gene matches. Germline assignment: CDR1 SGHTA and CDR2 FQGNSA. The CDR3 covers 15 residues. The CDR3 DNA is TGTGCCAGCAGCTCCCGGACAGGGGGCAATTCACCCCTCCACTTT. Translation: CASSSRTGGNSPLHF.

The chain couples TRBV19 to TRBJ1-6; D not certain. Germline lookup yields CDR1 LNHDA and CDR2 SQIVND (reference sequence). V was pared by 3 bases and J by 7 bases, with 4 bases between. This CDR3 spans 12 amino acids. In DNA, the CDR3 is TGTGCCAGTAGTATCGGGAATTCACCCCTCCACTTT. Translation: CASSIGNSPLHF. The full variable domain, in which reference TRBV19 and TRBJ1-6 provide the parts outside the CDR3, is DGGITQSPKYLFRKEGQNVTLSCEQNLNHDAMYWYRQDPGQGLRLIYYSQIVNDFQKGDIAEGYSVSREKKESFPLTVTSAQKNPTAFYLCASSIGNSPLHFGNGTRLTVT.

A few counts support this clone. The rearrangement uses TRBV6-2 or TRBV6-3 and TRBJ2-2; D is unresolved. Deletions cut 2 bases from V and 10 bases from J, with 14 bases between. CDR1 MNHEY and CDR2 SVGEGT come from the germline V gene. CDR3 length: 14 amino acids. CDR3 sequence reads: CASSYVSFAMELFF. The DNA for the CDR3 is TGTGCCAGCAGTTACGTGTCCTTCGCGATGGAGCTGTTTTTT.

V gene TRBV20-1 combines with J gene TRBJ2-1; possibly TRBD2 for D (5 bases). The CDR3 loop spans 15 amino acids. V gave up 3 bases and J gave up 4 bases, with 16 bases separating them. CDR1 is DFQATT and CDR2 is SNEGSKA in the germline V gene (reference sequence). This chain's CDR3 is CSASAAEGLYNEQFF. The CDR3 DNA is TGCAGTGCTAGTGCGGCAGAGGGTTTATACAATGAGCAGTTCTTC.

V and J are TRBV5-6 and TRBJ1-5; 7 nucleotides line up with TRBD1. Germline CDR1 reads SGHDT; CDR2 reads YYEEEE. V shed 1 base, J shed 7 bases, and the junction held 11 bases outside the gene matches. This CDR3 has 16 residues. The DNA for the CDR3 is TGTGCCAGCAGCTTGTTAGGGGGCGAATTCGCCCAGCCCCAGCATTTT. Encoded protein: CASSLLGGEFAQPQHF.

V usage is TRBV3-1 (or the pseudogene TRBV3-2) and J usage is TRBJ1-5; weak D call: TRBD1 (5 bases). CDR1 and CDR2 (germline): LGHDT, YNNKEL (reference sequence). The CDR3 runs to 14 residues. The V gene lost 2 bases and the J gene lost 7 bases, with 12 bases spanning the gap. The CDR3 coding sequence is TGTGCCAGCAGCCAATCGCAGGGTGCCCAGCCCCAGCATTTT. Translated: CASSQSQGAQPQHF.

This clone was seen only once. The chain is built from TRBV19 and TRBJ1-5; D ambiguous. The CDR3 runs to 15 residues. Looked up from germline, CDR1 is LNHDA and CDR2 is SQIVND (reference sequence). Trimming cost V 3 bases and J 4 bases, with 13 bases left between them. CDR3 loop: CASSIGPGGNQPQHF. For the CDR3, the DNA is TGTGCCAGTAGTATCGGACCGGGAGGTAATCAGCCCCAGCATTTT.

J is TRBJ1-6 and V is TRBV6-1; TRBD1 might be the D (5 bases). CDR3 length: 15 amino acids. CDR1 MNHNS and CDR2 SASEGT come from the germline V gene. V lost 1 base and J 7 bases, leaving 11 bases between the germline ends. CDR3 in amino acids: CASSEEGRFNSPLHF. Here the CDR3 DNA reads TGTGCCAGCAGTGAAGAGGGGAGGTTCAATTCACCCCTCCACTTT.

The chain couples TRBV7-2 to TRBJ2-1; 9 bases map to TRBD2. V trimming: 0 bases; J trimming: 6 bases; junction bases outside the gene matches: 9. Germline V CDR1 and CDR2: SGHTA, FQGNSA. The CDR3 totals 17 residues. CDR3 protein: CASSLARRGGTSNEQFF. CDR3 DNA sequence: TGTGCCAGCAGCTTAGCACGGCGGGGGGGCACCTCCAATGAGCAGTTCTTC.

This clone was detected once. This chain connects TRBV6-5 to TRBJ1-5; D remains unclear. The CDR3 runs 16 residues. Germline lookup yields CDR1 MNHEY and CDR2 SVGAGI. Deletions cut 0 bases from V and 1 base from J, with 10 bases between. The CDR3 nucleotides read TGTGCCAGCAGTTACTCGAGACCGGGGAGCAATCAGCCCCAGCATTTT. It specifies CASSYSRPGSNQPQHF.

The chain has TRBV7-2 and TRBJ1-2; maybe TRBD1 (5 bases). The CDR3 consists of 17 residues. The germline V gene encodes CDR1 SGHTA and CDR2 FQGNSA. V was shortened by 1 base and J by 6 bases, with 21 bases between the two germline ends. The CDR3 here is CASSLGRGGWVHDGYTF. The CDR3 DNA reads as TGTGCCAGCAGCTTAGGTAGGGGAGGCTGGGTTCATGATGGCTACACCTTC.

This chain joins TRBV18 and TRBJ2-5; tentative D call: TRBD1 (7 bases). Germline V gene data show CDR1 as KGHSH and CDR2 as LQKENI. With 3 bases removed from V and 4 bases from J, the gap between germline ends came to 12 bases. The CDR3 is 14 residues long. CDR3 protein: CASSPEGAGETQYF. The CDR3 nucleotides are TGTGCCAGCTCACCGGAGGGGGCTGGAGAGACCCAGTACTTC. Together with reference TRBV18 and TRBJ2-5, the CDR3 gives the full variable domain: NAGVMQNPRHLVRRRGQEARLRCSPMKGHSHVYWYRQLPEEGLKFMVYLQKENIIDESGMPKERFSAEFPKEGPSILRIQQVVRGDSAAYFCASSPEGAGETQYFGPGTRLLVL.

The chain links TRBV3-1 (or the pseudogene TRBV3-2) to TRBJ1-1; D remains ambiguous. The V gene's germline CDR1 is LGHDT and CDR2 YNNKEL (reference sequence). The CDR3 consists of 13 residues. V gave up 3 bases and J gave up 0 bases, with 5 bases separating them. As DNA, the CDR3 is TGTGCCAGCAGCCAGCTAATGAACACTGAAGCTTTCTTT. It yields the protein CASSQLMNTEAFF.